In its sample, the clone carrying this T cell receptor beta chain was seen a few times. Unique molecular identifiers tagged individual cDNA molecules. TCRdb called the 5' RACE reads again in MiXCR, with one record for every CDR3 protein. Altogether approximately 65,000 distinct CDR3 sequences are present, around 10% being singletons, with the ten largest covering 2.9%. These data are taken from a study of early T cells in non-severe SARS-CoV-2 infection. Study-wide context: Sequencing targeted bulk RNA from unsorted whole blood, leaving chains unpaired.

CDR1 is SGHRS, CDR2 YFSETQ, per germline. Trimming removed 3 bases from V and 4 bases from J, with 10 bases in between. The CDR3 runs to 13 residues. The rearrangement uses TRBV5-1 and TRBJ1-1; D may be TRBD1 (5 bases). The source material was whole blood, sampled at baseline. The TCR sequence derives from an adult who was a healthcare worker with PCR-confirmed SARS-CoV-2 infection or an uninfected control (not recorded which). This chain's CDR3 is CASSSSGTTEAFF. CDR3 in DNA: TGCGCCAGCAGCTCCTCAGGGACCACTGAAGCTTTCTTT.